This TCR beta chain was identified during a study of cytomegalovirus exposure and HLA in healthy donors. The study ran its PCR with 60 Vbeta and 13 Jbeta primers. Sequencing was performed with immunoSEQ multiplex PCR; in TCRdb, only in-frame clones are kept and a portion is missing. In the table there are more than 110,000 clones, approximately 80% of which are singletons. This CDR3 has 16 amino acids. The germline V gene has CDR1 SGHDT and CDR2 YYEEEE. V trimming: 4 bases; J trimming: 6 bases; junction bases outside the gene matches: 13. The receptor was derived from a male donor in good health and CMV-seronegative. Sequenced: PBMCs. The V and J genes are TRBV5-6 and TRBJ2-1, with 7 bases lining up with TRBD1. Written as DNA, the CDR3 is TGTGCCAGCAGCAGCCCCGGACAGGCTTACCGCAATGAGCAGTTCTTC. This encodes CASSSPGQAYRNEQFF.